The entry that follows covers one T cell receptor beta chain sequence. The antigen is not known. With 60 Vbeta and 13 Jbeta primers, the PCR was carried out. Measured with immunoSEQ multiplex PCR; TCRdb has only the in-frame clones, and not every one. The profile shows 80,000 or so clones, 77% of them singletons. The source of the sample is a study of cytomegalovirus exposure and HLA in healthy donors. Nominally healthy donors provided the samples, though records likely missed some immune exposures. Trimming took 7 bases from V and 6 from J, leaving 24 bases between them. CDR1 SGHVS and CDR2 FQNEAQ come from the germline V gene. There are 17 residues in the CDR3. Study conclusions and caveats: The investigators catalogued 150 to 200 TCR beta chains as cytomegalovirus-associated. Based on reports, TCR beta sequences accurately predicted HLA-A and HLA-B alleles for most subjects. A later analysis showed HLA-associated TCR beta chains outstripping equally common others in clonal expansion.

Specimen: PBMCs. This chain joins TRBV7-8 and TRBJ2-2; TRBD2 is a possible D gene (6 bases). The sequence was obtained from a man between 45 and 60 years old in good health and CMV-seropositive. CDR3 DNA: TGTGCCAGCACCCCCCCGCGCCGGGAGAGGGTAGCCGGGGAGCTGTTTTTT. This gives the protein CASTPPRRERVAGELFF.